The 13 T cell receptor beta chains below all came from one sample that was sequenced in a study of T cell responses to AZD1222 COVID-19 vaccine. TCRdb's copy holds only in-frame clones and misses some; the assay was immunoSEQ multiplex PCR. Among fewer than 150,000 clones, roughly 90% were seen once, and the ten largest hold about 2%. Sequencing was performed on peripheral blood, taken on day 0 of AZD1222 vaccination. The receptors shown here come from an adult in good health.

The J gene is TRBJ1-5, the V gene TRBV2, with 11 bases identical to TRBD1. Germline V gene data show CDR1 as SNHLY and CDR2 as FYNNEI. CDR3 size: 13 residues. V dropped 8 bases and J dropped 6; count of bases not matched to a gene: 3. In DNA form, the CDR3 reads TGTGCCAGCGGGGGGACAGGGGGTCAGCCCCAGCATTTT. This encodes CASGGTGGQPQHF.

This chain joins TRBV9 and TRBJ2-2; 8 bases align to TRBD1. J was trimmed by 4 bases and V by 0 bases; bases with no gene match: 5. Per germline, CDR1 SGDLS and CDR2 YYNGEE. The CDR3 is 16 amino acids. The CDR3 bases are TGTGCCAGCAGCGTAGTGGACAGGGTAACCACCGGGGAGCTGTTTTTT. Protein: CASSVVDRVTTGELFF.

The V and J genes are TRBV29-1 and TRBJ1-1; no clear D. This CDR3 comprises 13 residues. Germline-derived CDR1 and CDR2 are SQVTM and ANQGSEA. The germline V and J ends were trimmed by 4 bases and 3 bases, with 12 bases remaining between them. This CDR3 reads CSVAWASHTEAFF. For the CDR3, the DNA is TGCAGCGTTGCGTGGGCATCCCACACTGAAGCTTTCTTT. The whole variable domain, remainder taken from reference TRBV29-1 and TRBJ1-1, is SAVISQKPSRDICQRGTSLTIQCQVDSQVTMMFWYRQQPGQSLTLIATANQGSEATYESGFVIDKFPISRPNLTFSTLTVSNMSPEDSSIYLCSVAWASHTEAFFGQGTRLTVV.

This clone has more than one count but fewer than ten. The V gene is TRBV28, the J gene TRBJ1-6; D gene ambiguous. Per the germline V gene, CDR1 is MDHEN and CDR2 is SYDVKM. Trimming shortened V by 9 bases and J by 10 bases, and 16 bases separated the two germline ends. The CDR3 is 13 residues long. Here the CDR3 reads CASITGWKSPLHF. CDR3 DNA sequence: TGTGCCAGTATCACGGGTTGGAAGTCACCCCTCCACTTT.

The rearrangement uses TRBV18 and TRBJ1-2; 7 bases are shared with TRBD1. This CDR3 has 15 amino acids. V shed 0 bases, J shed 4 bases, and the junction held 5 bases outside the gene matches. The germline V gene encodes CDR1 KGHSH and CDR2 LQKENI. For the CDR3, the DNA is TGTGCCAGCTCACCACCCGGGACAGAATCCTATGGCTACACCTTC. It yields the protein CASSPPGTESYGYTF.

This sequence joins TRBV15 and TRBJ1-1; D is unclear. V was trimmed by 0 bases and J by 5 bases, leaving 7 bases between them. The germline V gene has CDR1 LNHNV and CDR2 YYDKDF (reference sequence). The CDR3 is 13 residues long. This chain's CDR3 is CATSRDRWTEAFF. For the CDR3, the DNA is TGTGCCACCAGCAGAGATCGGTGGACTGAAGCTTTCTTT.

The V call is TRBV27, the J call TRBJ1-2; TRBD1 matches at 10 bases. The CDR3 has 14 residues. V lost 5 bases to trimming and J lost 7 bases; unmatched junction nucleotides: 7. CDR1 and CDR2 (germline): MNHEY, SMNVEV (reference sequence). The CDR3 DNA sequence: TGTGCCAGCAGTGCCCGACAGGGGGCTGGTGGCTACACCTTC. Translated: CASSARQGAGGYTF.

V is TRBV6-2 or TRBV6-3 and J is TRBJ1-5; D gene uncertain. The CDR3 contains 15 residues. CDR1 is MNHEY and CDR2 is SVGEGT in the germline V gene. V lost 2 bases to trimming and J lost 6 bases, with 14 bases between them. The DNA for the CDR3 is TGTGCCAGCAGTTACGGGTTCGCGCAGAGTCAGCCCCAGCATTTT. The encoded protein is CASSYGFAQSQPQHF.

The chain employs TRBV4-1 and TRBJ1-5; D may be TRBD1 (6 bases). The V end was cut by 3 bases, the J end by 8 bases, with 26 bases between. CDR3 length equals 18 residues. Germline V gene data show CDR1 as MGHRA and CDR2 as YSYEKL. CDR3 in amino acids: CASSQFTPGQRTFEPQHF. The CDR3 DNA reads as TGCGCCAGCAGCCAGTTTACGCCGGGACAACGGACTTTTGAGCCCCAGCATTTT.

The chain combines TRBV5-6 with TRBJ2-3; D remains ambiguous. CDR1 is SGHDT, CDR2 YYEEEE, per germline. The CDR3 has 15 amino acids. Trimming pared 2 bases from V and 2 bases from J, leaving 12 bases between. The CDR3 region is CASSLGQVNTDTQYF. The CDR3 region has the DNA TGTGCCAGCAGCTTAGGTCAGGTGAACACAGATACGCAGTATTTT.

This clone occurred a few times. This rearrangement joins TRBV5-1 to TRBJ2-2; a weak D match, TRBD2 (6 bases). Per germline, CDR1 SGHRS and CDR2 YFSETQ. The CDR3 has 16 residues. V was shortened by 4 bases and J by 2 bases, with 15 bases between the two germline ends. The CDR3 protein is CASSPGVRVNTGELFF. The DNA of the CDR3 is TGCGCCAGCAGCCCGGGAGTCAGGGTAAACACCGGGGAGCTGTTTTTT.

The J gene is TRBJ1-5, the V gene TRBV18, with TRBD1 identical over 8 bases. The V gene end was trimmed by 5 bases and the J gene end by 1 base; junction bases not matched to a gene: 4. Per germline, CDR1 KGHSH and CDR2 LQKENI. This CDR3 has 15 amino acids. CDR3 sequence (DNA): TGTGCCAGCTCAAAGGACAGGGAAAGCAATCAGCCCCAGCATTTT. Its translation: CASSKDRESNQPQHF.

This rearrangement joins TRBV25-1 to TRBJ1-3; possibly TRBD1 for D (6 bases). CDR1 is MGHDK and CDR2 is SYGVNS in the germline V gene. V lost 2 bases to trimming and J lost 4 bases, with 9 bases between them. CDR3 length equals 14 residues. CDR3: CASSEAGAGNTIYF. For the CDR3, the DNA is TGTGCCAGCAGTGAAGCGGGGGCGGGAAACACCATATATTTT.